The clone carrying this T cell receptor beta chain was counted ten times or more. Antigen: not known. The data stem from a study of T cells in Graves' hyperthyroidism and ophthalmopathy. V shed 5 bases and J shed 7 bases, with 18 bases lying between them. Germline V gives CDR1 GTSNPN, CDR2 SVGIG (reference sequence). The CDR3 spans 14 residues. Ophthalmopathy in the patients scored at least 3 on Clinical Activity Score and at least 4 on NOSPECS grade, lasting under 3 months. The study based diagnoses on clinical symptoms, serum thyroxine and TRAb, thyroid ultrasound and orbital computed tomography. General observations from the study: Patients with ophthalmopathy were separated from those with stable hyperthyroidism by a 13 V-J model. Among clonotypes expanded in thyroid above 0.001, most were also found in blood.

The CDR3 regions of TCR beta were amplified from RNA transcripts. The TCR CDR3 was amplified in a first-round RT-PCR using the HTBI primer set. TCRdb used MiXCR to reprocess the multiplex PCR reads, holding one entry per CDR3 protein. The sample holds 500,000 to 650,000 distinct CDR3 sequences, about 15% seen once. The TCR originated in a woman younger than 35 with Graves' ophthalmopathy. Sequencing was performed on blood. The chain combines TRBV30 with TRBJ2-1, with D possibly being TRBD2 (7 bases). The CDR3 protein is CAWGILGGVNEQFF. The DNA of the CDR3 is TGTGCCTGGGGGATACTAGGGGGGGTTAATGAGCAGTTCTTC.